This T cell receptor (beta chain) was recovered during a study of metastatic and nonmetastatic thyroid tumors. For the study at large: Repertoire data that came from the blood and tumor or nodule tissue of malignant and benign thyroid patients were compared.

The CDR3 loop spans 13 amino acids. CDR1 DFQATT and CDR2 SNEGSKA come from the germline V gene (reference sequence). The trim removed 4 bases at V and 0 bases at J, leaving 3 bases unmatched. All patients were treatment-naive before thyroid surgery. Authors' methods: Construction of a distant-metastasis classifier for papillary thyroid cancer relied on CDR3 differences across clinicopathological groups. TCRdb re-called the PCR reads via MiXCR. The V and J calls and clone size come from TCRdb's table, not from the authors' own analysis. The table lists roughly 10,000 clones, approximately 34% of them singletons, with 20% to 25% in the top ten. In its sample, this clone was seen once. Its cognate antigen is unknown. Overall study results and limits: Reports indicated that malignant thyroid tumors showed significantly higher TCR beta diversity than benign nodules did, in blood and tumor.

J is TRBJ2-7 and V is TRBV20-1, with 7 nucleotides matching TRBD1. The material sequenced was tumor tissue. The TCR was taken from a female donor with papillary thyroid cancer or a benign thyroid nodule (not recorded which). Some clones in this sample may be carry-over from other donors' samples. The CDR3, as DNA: TGCAGTGCTACCGGGACAGCCTCCTACGAGCAGTACTTC. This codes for CSATGTASYEQYF.